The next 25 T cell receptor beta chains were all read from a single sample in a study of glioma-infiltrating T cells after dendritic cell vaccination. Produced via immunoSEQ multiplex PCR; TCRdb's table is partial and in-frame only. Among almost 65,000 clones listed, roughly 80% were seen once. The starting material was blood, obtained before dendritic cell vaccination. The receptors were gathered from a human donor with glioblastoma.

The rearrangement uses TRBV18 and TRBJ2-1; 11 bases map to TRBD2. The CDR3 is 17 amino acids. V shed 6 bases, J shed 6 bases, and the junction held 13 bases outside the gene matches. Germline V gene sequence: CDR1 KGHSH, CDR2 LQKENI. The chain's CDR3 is CASSSPIAGGPFNEQFF. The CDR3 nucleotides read TGTGCCAGCTCGTCACCAATAGCGGGGGGGCCTTTCAATGAGCAGTTCTTC.

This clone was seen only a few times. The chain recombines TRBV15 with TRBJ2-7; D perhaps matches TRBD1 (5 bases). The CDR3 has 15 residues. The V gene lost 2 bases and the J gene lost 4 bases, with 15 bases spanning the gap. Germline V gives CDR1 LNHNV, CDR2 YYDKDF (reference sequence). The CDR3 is CATSRSRGHSYEQYF. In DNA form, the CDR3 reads TGTGCCACCAGCAGAAGCCGAGGACATTCTTACGAGCAGTACTTC.

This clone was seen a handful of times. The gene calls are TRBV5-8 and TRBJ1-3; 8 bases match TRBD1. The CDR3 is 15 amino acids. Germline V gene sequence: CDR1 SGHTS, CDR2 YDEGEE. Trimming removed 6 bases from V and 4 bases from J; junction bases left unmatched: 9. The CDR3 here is CASTRDRSIGNTIYF. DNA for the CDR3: TGTGCCAGCACCCGGGACAGGTCCATAGGAAACACCATATATTTT.

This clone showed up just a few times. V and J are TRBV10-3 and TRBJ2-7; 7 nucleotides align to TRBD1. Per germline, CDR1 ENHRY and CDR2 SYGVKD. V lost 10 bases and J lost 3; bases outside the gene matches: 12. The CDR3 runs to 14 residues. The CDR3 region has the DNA TGTGCCACGAACCTGGGACAGCCAAACTACGAGCAGTACTTC. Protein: CATNLGQPNYEQYF.

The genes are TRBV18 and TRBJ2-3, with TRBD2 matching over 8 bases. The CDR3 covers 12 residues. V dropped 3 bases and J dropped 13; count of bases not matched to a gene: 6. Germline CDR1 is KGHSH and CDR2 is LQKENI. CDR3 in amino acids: CASSPGSGGKYF. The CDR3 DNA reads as TGTGCCAGCTCACCCGGAAGCGGGGGAAAGTATTTT.

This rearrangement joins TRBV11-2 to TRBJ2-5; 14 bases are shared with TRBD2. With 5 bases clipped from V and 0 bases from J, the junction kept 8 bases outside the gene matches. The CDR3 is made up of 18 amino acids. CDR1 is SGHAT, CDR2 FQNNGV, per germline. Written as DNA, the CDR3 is TGTGCCAGCAGCCTTGGACTAGCGGGGGGCCGGTACCAAGAGACCCAGTACTTC. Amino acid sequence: CASSLGLAGGRYQETQYF.

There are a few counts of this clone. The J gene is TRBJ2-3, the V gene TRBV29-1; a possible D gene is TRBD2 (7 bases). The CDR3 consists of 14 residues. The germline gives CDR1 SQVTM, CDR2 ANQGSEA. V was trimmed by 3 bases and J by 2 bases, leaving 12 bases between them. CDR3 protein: CSVDGGGVTDTQYF. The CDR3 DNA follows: TGCAGCGTTGATGGGGGGGGCGTCACAGATACGCAGTATTTT.

The chain's CDR3 is CASSLGTGRNTEAFF. The CDR3 DNA sequence: TGTGCCAGCAGCCTAGGGACAGGGAGGAACACTGAAGCTTTCTTT. The chain carries TRBV5-4 and TRBJ1-1, with 9 bases matching TRBD1. Germline loops: CDR1 SGHNT, CDR2 YYREEE (reference sequence). With 4 bases clipped from V and 1 base from J, the junction kept 5 bases outside the gene matches. The CDR3 spans 15 residues. The whole variable domain, filled in from reference TRBV5-4 and TRBJ1-1, reads ETGVTQSPTHLIKTRGQQVTLRCSSQSGHNTVSWYQQALGQGPQFIFQYYREEENGRGNFPPRFSGLQFPNYSSELNVNALELDDSALYLCASSLGTGRNTEAFFGQGTRLTVV.

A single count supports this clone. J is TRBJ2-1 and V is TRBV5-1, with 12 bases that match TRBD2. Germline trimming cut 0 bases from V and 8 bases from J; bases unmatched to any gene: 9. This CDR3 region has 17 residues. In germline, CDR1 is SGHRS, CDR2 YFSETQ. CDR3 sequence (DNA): TGCGCCAGCAGCTTGGTCGGGACTAGCGGGCCTGGGGATGAGCAGTTCTTC. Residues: CASSLVGTSGPGDEQFF.

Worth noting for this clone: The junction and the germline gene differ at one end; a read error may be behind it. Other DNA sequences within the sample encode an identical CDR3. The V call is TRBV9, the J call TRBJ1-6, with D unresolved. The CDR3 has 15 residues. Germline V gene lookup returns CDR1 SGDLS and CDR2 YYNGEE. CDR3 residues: CASSIGSSYNSPLHF. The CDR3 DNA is TGTGCCAGCAGCATCGGTAGCTCCTATAATTCCCCCCTCCACTTT.

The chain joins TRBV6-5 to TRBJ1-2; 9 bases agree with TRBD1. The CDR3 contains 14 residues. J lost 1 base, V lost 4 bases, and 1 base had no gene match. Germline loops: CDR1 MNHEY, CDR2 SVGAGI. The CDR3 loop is CASSWDRVNYGYTF. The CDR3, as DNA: TGTGCCAGCAGTTGGGACAGGGTTAACTATGGCTACACCTTC.

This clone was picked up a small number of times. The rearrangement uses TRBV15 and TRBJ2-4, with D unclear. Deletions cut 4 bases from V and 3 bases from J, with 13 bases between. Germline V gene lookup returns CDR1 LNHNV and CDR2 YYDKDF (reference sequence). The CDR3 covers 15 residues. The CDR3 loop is CATSTRGSVKNIQYF. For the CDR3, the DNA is TGTGCCACCAGCACCCGCGGTTCGGTCAAAAACATTCAGTACTTC.

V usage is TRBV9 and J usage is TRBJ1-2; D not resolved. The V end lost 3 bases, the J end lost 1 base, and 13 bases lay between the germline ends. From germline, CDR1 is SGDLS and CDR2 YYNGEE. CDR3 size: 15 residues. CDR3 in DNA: TGTGCCAGCAGCGGCACGCGGGAGGGTAACTATGGCTACACCTTC. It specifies CASSGTREGNYGYTF.

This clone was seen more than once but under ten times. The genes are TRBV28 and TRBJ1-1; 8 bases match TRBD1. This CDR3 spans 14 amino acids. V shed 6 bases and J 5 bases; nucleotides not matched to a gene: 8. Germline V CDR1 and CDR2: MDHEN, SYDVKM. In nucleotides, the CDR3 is TGTGCCAGCAGGGCCGGGACAGGAGGTACTGAAGCTTTCTTT. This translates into CASRAGTGGTEAFF.

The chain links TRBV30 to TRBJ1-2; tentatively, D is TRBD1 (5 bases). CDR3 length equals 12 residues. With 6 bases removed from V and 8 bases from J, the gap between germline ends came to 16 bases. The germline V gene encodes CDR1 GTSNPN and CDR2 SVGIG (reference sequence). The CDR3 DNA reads TGTGCCTGTCCCTCCAGGGAACTGGGCTACACCTTC. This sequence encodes CACPSRELGYTF. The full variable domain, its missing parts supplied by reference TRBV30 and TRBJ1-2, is SQTIHQWPATLVQPVGSPLSLECTVEGTSNPNLYWYRQAAGRGLQLLFYSVGIGQISSEVPQNLSASRPQDRQFILSSKKLLLSDSGFYLCACPSRELGYTFGSGTRLTVV.

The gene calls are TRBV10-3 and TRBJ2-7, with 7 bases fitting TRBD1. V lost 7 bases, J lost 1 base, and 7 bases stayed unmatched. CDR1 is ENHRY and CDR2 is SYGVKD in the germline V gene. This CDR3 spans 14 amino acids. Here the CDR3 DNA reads TGTGCCATCAAGGACAGGATCGAATCCTACGAGCAGTACTTC. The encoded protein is CAIKDRIESYEQYF.

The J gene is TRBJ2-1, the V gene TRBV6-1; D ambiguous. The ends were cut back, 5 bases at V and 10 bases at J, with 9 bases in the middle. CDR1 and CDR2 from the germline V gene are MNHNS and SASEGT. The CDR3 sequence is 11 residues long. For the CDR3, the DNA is TGTGCCAGCAGTCTCGGGTGGGAGCAGTTCTTC. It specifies CASSLGWEQFF.

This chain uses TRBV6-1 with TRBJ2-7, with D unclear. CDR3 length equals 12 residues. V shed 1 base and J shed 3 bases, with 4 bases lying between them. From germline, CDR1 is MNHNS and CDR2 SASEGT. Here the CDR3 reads CASSEDIYEQYF. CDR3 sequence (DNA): TGTGCCAGCAGTGAAGACATCTACGAGCAGTACTTC.

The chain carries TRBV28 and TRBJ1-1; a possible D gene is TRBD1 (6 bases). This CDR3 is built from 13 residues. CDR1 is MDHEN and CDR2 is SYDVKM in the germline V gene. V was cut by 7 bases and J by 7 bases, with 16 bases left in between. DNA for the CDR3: TGTGCCAGCACTCCCGGGGGGGCGATTGAAGCTTTCTTT. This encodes CASTPGGAIEAFF. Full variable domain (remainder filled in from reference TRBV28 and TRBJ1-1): DVKVTQSSRYLVKRTGEKVFLECVQDMDHENMFWYRQDPGLGLRLIYFSYDVKMKEKGDIPEGYSVSREKKERFSLILESASTNQTSMYLCASTPGGAIEAFFGQGTRLTVV.

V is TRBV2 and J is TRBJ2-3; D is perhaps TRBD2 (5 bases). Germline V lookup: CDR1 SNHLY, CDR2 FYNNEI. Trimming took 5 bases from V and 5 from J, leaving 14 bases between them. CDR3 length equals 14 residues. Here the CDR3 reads CASSYILGEDTQYF. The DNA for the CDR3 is TGTGCCAGCAGTTACATACTCGGGGAAGATACGCAGTATTTT.

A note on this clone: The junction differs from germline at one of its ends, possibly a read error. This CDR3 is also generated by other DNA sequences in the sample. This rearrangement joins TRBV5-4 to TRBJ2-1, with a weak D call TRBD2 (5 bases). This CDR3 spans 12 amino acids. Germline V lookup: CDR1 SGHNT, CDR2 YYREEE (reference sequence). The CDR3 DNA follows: TGTGCCAGTAGCTTGGACTCCAATGAGCAGTTCTTC. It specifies CASSLDSNEQFF.

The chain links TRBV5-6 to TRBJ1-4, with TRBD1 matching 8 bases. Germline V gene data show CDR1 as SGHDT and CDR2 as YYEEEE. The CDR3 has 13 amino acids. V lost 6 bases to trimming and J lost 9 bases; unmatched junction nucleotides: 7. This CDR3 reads CASNTLRGQKLFF. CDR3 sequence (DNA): TGTGCCAGCAACACCCTCAGGGGGCAAAAACTGTTTTTT. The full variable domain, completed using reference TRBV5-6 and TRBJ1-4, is DAGVTQSPTHLIKTRGQQVTLRCSPKSGHDTVSWYQQALGQGPQFIFQYYEEEERQRGNFPDRFSGHQFPNYSSELNVNALLLGDSALYLCASNTLRGQKLFFGSGTQLSVL.

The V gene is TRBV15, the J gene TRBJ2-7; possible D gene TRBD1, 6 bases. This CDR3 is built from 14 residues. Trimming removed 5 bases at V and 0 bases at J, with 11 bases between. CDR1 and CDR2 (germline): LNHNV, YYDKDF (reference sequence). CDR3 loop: CATSVTGSSYEQYF. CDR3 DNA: TGTGCCACCAGCGTCACAGGGAGCTCCTACGAGCAGTACTTC. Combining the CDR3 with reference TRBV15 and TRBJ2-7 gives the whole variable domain DAMVIQNPRYQVTQFGKPVTLSCSQTLNHNVMYWYQQKSSQAPKLLFHYYDKDFNNEADTPDNFQSRRPNTSFCFLDIRSPGLGDTAMYLCATSVTGSSYEQYFGPGTRLTVT.

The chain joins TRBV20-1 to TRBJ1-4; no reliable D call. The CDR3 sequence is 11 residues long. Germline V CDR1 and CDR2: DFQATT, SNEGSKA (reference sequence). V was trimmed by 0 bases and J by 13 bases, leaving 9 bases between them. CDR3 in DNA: TGCAGTGCTAGAGATATGGGCTTACTGTTTTTT. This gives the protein CSARDMGLLFF.

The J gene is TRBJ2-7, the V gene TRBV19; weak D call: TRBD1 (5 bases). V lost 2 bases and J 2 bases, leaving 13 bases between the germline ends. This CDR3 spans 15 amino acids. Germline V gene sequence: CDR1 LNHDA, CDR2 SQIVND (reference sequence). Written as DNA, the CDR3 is TGTGCCAGTAGTATACTGGTGGGGCCGGCCTACGAGCAGTACTTC. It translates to CASSILVGPAYEQYF.